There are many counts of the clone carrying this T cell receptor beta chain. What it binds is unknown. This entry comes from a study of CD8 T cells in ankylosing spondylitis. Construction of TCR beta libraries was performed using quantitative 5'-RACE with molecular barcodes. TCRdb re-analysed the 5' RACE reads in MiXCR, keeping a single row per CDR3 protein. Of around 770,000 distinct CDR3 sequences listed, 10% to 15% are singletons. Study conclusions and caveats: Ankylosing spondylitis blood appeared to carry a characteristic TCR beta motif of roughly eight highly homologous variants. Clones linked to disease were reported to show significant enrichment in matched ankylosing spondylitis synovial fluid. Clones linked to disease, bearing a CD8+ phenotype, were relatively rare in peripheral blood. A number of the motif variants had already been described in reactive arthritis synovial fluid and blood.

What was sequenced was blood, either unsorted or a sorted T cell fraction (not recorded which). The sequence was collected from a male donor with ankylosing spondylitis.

For the CDR3, the DNA is TGCGCCAGCAGCCAAGAGGTCAATTATCCCTACGAGCAGTACTTC. It translates to CASSQEVNYPYEQYF. The chain has TRBV4-3 and TRBJ2-7; D gene ambiguous. Between the trimmed V and J ends, which lost 0 bases and 2 bases, there was a span of 11 bases. Per germline, CDR1 LGHNA and CDR2 YSLEER. CDR3 length: 15 residues.